These 5 T cell receptor beta chains originate from one sample sequenced in a study of vaccination and CD4 T cells after COVID-19. Treatment meaning: roughly ten-day PBMC culture with coronavirus spike peptide pools or control peptides (ViraFEST assay). From the unexposed donor, CD4+ T cells were collected ahead of the COVID-19 pandemic (2011-2018). Cultured CD4+ T cells had their DNA profiled by the Oncomine TCR Beta short-read assay. Researchers extracted genomic DNA from CD4+ T cells that had been cultured. Each CDR3 protein is one row after TCRdb ran MiXCR on the PCR reads. The sample includes 8,000 to 10,000 distinct CDR3 sequences, around 30% of them seen just once. These receptors' antigens are unknown. Specimen: CD4+ T cells from blood, cultured in vitro. The origin of the receptors is a human donor in good health.

With regard to this clonotype: Sequence at one end of the junction differs from germline and may be a read error. J is TRBJ2-4 and V is TRBV20-1; 7 bases match TRBD1. Germline V CDR1 and CDR2: DFQATT, SNEGSKA (reference sequence). This CDR3 has 15 amino acids. The CDR3 nucleotides are TGCAGTGCCAGAGCGACAGGGTCTTTCAAAAACATTCAGTACTTC. Amino acids: CSARATGSFKNIQYF.

This chain uses TRBV7-9 with TRBJ2-1; 10 bases fit TRBD2. The germline V gene encodes CDR1 SEHNR and CDR2 FQNEAQ (reference sequence). J lost 6 bases, V lost 3 bases, and 14 bases had no gene match. The CDR3 covers 18 residues. The CDR3 loop reads CASSFPHRLAGVRNEQFF. The CDR3 nucleotides read TGTGCCAGCAGCTTTCCCCATAGGCTAGCGGGAGTCCGCAATGAGCAGTTCTTC.

For the CDR3, the DNA is TGTGCCAGCAGTGGGGGGACAGGGCCTGCTAACTATGGCTACACCTTC. Amino acid sequence: CASSGGTGPANYGYTF. The V gene is TRBV25-1, the J gene TRBJ1-2, with 9 positions matching TRBD1. V shed 4 bases and J 0 bases; nucleotides not matched to a gene: 6. The CDR3 extends over 16 amino acids. CDR1 MGHDK and CDR2 SYGVNS come from the germline V gene.

The CDR3: CATSDHGTGYEQYF. The DNA of the CDR3 is TGTGCCACCAGTGACCACGGGACAGGCTACGAGCAGTACTTC. The rearrangement links TRBV24-1 to TRBJ2-7, with 8 nucleotides matching TRBD1. Germline V gene data show CDR1 as KGHDR and CDR2 as SFDVKD. V shed 4 bases, J shed 3 bases, and the junction held 4 bases outside the gene matches. The CDR3 extends over 14 amino acids.

This chain links TRBV10-3 with TRBJ2-4, with D possibly TRBD1 on 5 matching bases. This CDR3 has 15 amino acids. V lost 0 bases and J 2 bases, leaving 8 bases between the germline ends. Looked up from germline, CDR1 is ENHRY and CDR2 is SYGVKD. The CDR3 nucleotides are TGTGCCATCAGTGAGTCTGACAGCCCCAAAAACATTCAGTACTTC. This encodes CAISESDSPKNIQYF.